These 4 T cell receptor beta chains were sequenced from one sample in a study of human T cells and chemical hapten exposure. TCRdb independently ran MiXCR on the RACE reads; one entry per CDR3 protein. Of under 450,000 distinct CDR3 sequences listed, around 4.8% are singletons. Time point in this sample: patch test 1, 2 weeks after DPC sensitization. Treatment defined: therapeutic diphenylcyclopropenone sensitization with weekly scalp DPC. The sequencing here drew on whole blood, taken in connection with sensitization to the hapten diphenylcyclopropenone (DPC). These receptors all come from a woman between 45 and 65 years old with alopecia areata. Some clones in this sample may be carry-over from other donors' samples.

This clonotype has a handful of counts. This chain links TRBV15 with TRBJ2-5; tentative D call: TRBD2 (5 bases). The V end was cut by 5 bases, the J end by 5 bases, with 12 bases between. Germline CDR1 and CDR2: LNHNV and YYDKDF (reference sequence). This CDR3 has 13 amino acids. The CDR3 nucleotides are TGTGCCACCAGCCCCGGGGTCAGCGAGACCCAGTACTTC. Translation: CATSPGVSETQYF. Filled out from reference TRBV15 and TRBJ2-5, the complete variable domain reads DAMVIQNPRYQVTQFGKPVTLSCSQTLNHNVMYWYQQKSSQAPKLLFHYYDKDFNNEADTPDNFQSRRPNTSFCFLDIRSPGLGDTAMYLCATSPGVSETQYFGPGTRLLVL.

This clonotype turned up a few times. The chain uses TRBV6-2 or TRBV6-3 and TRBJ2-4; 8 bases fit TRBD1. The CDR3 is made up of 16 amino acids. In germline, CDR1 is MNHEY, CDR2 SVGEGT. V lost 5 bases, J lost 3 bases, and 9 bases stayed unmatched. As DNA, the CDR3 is TGTGCCAGCAGTCCAGGGACAGGATGGGGCAAAAACATTCAGTACTTC. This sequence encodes CASSPGTGWGKNIQYF.

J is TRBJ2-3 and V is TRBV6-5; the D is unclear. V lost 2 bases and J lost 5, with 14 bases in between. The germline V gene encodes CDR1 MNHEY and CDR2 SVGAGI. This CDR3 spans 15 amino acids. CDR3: CASSYRGSQRDTQYF. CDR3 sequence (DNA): TGTGCCAGCAGTTACCGTGGCTCTCAGCGAGATACGCAGTATTTT.

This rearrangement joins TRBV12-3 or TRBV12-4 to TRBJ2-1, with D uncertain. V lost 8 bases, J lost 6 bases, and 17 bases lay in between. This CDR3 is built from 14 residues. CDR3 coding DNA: TGTGCCAGCCAAGTTGGACCGAAGATCAATGAGCAGTTCTTC. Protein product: CASQVGPKINEQFF.